Below, one T cell receptor (beta chain) is given with its context. This sample was included in a study of cytomegalovirus exposure and HLA in healthy donors. CDR1 and CDR2 from the germline V gene are MNHNS and SASEGT. The CDR3 is made up of 15 amino acids. V was clipped by 3 bases and J by 9 bases; unmatched bases: 6. PCR was performed using 60 Vbeta and 13 Jbeta primers. Libraries were prepared by immunoSEQ multiplex PCR; TCRdb keeps only in-frame clonotypes and omits some of them. The table includes about 150,000 clones, 80% detected once. The receptor was isolated from a woman aged 40-49 years in good health and CMV-seropositive. The sample comprised PBMCs. V is TRBV6-1 and J is TRBJ2-1; 12 bases fit TRBD2. The CDR3 coding sequence is TGTGCCAGCAGTGACCCGGGACTAGCGGGCGGTGAGCAGTTCTTC. This translates into CASSDPGLAGGEQFF.